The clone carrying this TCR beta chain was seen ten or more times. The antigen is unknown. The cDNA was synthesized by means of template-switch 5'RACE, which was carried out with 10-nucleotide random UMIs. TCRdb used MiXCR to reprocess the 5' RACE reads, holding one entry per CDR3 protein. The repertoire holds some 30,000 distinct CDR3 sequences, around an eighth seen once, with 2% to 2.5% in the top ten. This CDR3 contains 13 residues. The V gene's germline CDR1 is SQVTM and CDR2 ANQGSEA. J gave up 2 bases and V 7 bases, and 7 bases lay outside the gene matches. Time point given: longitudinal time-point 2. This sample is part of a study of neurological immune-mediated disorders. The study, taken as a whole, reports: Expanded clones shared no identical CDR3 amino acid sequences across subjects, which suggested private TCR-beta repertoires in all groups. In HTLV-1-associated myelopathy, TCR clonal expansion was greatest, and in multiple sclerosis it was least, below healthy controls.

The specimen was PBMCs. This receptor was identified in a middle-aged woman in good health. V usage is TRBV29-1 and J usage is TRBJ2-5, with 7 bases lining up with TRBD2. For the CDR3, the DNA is TGCAGCGCAGCGGGGATGGGGCAAGAGACCCAGTACTTC. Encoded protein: CSAAGMGQETQYF.